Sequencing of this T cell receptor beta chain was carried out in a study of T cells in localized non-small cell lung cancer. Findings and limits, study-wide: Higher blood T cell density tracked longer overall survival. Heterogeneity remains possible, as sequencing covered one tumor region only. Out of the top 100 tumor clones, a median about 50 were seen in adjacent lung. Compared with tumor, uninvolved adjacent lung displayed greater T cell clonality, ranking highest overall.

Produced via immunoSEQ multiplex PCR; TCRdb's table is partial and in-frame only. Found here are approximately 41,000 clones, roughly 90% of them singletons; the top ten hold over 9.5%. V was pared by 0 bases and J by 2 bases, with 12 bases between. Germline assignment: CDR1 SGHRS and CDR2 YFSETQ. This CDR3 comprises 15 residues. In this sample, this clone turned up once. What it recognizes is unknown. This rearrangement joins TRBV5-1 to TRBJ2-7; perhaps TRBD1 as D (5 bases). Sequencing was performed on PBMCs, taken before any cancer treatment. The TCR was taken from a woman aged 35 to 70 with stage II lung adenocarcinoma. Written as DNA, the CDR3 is TGCGCCAGCAGCTTGGGGGGCGGCAGAACCTACGAGCAGTACTTC. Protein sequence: CASSLGGGRTYEQYF. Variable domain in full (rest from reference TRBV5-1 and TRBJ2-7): KAGVTQTPRYLIKTRGQQVTLSCSPISGHRSVSWYQQTPGQGLQFLFEYFSETQRNKGNFPGRFSGRQFSNSRSEMNVSTLELGDSALYLCASSLGGGRTYEQYFGPGTRLTVT.